This TCR beta chain appears in the sequencing data of a study of cytomegalovirus exposure and HLA in healthy donors. Primers for the PCR totalled 60 Vbeta and 13 Jbeta. The method was immunoSEQ multiplex PCR; TCRdb's version includes in-frame clones alone and lacks a portion of them. Found here are over 60,000 clones, around 79% of them singletons; the top ten hold 7% to 9.5%. CDR1 KGHSH and CDR2 LQKENI come from the germline V gene. This CDR3 is 15 amino acids long. This clone was seen just once. Its antigen is not identified. The germline gene is not matched at one end of the junction; a read error may be the cause. The sample contains more than one DNA sequence encoding this CDR3. Study-level results: A list of approximately 150 TCR beta chains associated with cytomegalovirus was given. As a later analysis showed, a missense DCLRE1C variant was linked to trimming of TCR beta V- and J-genes.

Sequencing was carried out using PBMCs. This receptor was identified in a woman aged 30 to 39 in good health and CMV-seropositive. The V gene is TRBV18, the J gene TRBJ2-2; 10 nucleotides agree with TRBD1. CDR3 DNA: TGTGCCAGCTCACCTTCCGGGACAGGGGACGGGGAACTGTTTTTT. Encoded protein: CASSPSGTGDGELFF. Looking up the rest from reference TRBV18 and TRBJ2-2 gives the full variable domain: NAGVMQNPRHLVRRRGQEARLRCSPMKGHSHVYWYRQLPEEGLKFMVYLQKENIIDESGMPKERFSAEFPKEGPSILRIQQVVRGDSAAYFCASSPSGTGDGELFFGEGSRLTVL.